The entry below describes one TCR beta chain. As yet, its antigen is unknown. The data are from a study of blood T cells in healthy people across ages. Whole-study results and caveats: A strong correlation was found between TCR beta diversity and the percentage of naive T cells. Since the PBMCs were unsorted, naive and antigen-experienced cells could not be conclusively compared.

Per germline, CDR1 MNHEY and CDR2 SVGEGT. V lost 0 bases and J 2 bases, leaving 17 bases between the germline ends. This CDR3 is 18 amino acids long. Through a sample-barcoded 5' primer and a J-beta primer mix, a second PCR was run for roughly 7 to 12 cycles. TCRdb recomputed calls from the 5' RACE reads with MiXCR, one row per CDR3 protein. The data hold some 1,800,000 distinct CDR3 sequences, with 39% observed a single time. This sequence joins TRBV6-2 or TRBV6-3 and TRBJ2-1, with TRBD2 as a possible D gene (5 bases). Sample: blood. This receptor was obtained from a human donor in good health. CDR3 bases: TGTGCCAGCAGTTACTCACCCGTCTGGGCGAGGGCCTACAATGAGCAGTTCTTC. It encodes CASSYSPVWARAYNEQFF.